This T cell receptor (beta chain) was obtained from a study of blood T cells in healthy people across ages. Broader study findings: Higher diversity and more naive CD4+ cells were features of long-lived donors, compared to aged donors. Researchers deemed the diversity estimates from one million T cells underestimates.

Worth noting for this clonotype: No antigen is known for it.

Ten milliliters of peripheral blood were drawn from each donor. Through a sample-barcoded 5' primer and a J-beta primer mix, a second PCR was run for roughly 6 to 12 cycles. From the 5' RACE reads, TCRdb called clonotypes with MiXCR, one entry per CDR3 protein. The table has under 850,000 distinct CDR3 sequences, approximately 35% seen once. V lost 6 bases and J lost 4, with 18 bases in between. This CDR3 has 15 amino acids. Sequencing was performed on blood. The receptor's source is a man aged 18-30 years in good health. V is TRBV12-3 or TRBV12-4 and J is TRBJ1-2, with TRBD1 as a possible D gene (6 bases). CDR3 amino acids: CASRAGTGGFYGYTF. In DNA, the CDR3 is TGTGCCAGCAGAGCCGGGACGGGGGGCTTCTATGGCTACACCTTC.